The clone carrying this TCR beta chain has more than one count but fewer than ten. Its antigen is unidentified. The authors took PBMCs from roughly 9.3 ml fresh peripheral blood. Trimming removed 4 bases from V and 0 bases from J, with 3 bases in between. CDR3 length equals 12 residues. Germline CDR1 and CDR2: SQVTM and ANQGSEA. The sample originates from a study of T cells in Graves' hyperthyroidism and ophthalmopathy. Study results and limitations: Researchers report that a 13 V-J model separated ophthalmopathy from stable hyperthyroidism.

It was RNA transcripts that yielded the amplified TCR beta CDR3 regions. During a first-round RT-PCR of the TCR CDR3, the HTBI primer set was used. TCRdb redid the calling of the multiplex PCR reads with MiXCR, one entry per CDR3 protein. Of around 580,000 distinct CDR3 sequences listed, 16% are singletons. This chain uses TRBV29-1 with TRBJ2-2; D remains unclear. The sequence was collected from a woman aged 18-29 years with Graves' hyperthyroidism. The specimen sequenced was blood. The CDR3 spells CSVVPNTGELFF. CDR3 DNA sequence: TGCAGCGTTGTCCCGAACACCGGGGAGCTGTTTTTT.